This T cell receptor beta chain derives from a study of blood T cell repertoires in COVID-19. Study context: Specimens from acute and convalescent COVID-19 originated in the United States, Italy and Spain. From T cells, B-cell-depleted T cells, or PBMCs came the material, which was cDNA or gDNA.

Trimming took off 1 base at V and 5 bases at J, with 12 bases between the two ends. The CDR3 runs 15 residues. Germline V CDR1 and CDR2: SGHRS, YFSETQ. In the study's own analysis: Reference gene primer amplification in the assay estimated nucleated cell counts. Assay: immunoSEQ multiplex PCR; the TCRdb copy retains only in-frame clones and omits some. Clone size and V and J calls were adopted from that table, with D and trimming inferred from the DNA. This sample has 390,000 or so clones, with around 91% found just once. The sequenced material came from peripheral blood. The chain links TRBV5-1 to TRBJ1-4, with D possibly TRBD1 on 6 matching bases. The receptor comes from a man aged 18 to 29 with active or convalescent COVID-19. CDR3 protein: CASSLRTAENEKLFF. DNA of the CDR3: TGCGCCAGCAGCTTGAGGACAGCTGAGAATGAAAAACTGTTTTTT.